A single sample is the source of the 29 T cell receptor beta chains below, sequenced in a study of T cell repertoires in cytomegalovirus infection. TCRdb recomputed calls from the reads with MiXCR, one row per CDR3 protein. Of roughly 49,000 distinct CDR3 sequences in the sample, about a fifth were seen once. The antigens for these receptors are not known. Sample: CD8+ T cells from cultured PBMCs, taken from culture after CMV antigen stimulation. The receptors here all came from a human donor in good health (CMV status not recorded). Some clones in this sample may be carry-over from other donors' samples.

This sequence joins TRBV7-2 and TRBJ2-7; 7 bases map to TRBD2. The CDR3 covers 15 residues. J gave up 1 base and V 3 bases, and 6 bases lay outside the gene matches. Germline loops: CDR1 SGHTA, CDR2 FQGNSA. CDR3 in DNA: TGTGCCAGCAGCTTCTTCGCGGGAGTGTCCTACGAGCAGTACTTC. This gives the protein CASSFFAGVSYEQYF.

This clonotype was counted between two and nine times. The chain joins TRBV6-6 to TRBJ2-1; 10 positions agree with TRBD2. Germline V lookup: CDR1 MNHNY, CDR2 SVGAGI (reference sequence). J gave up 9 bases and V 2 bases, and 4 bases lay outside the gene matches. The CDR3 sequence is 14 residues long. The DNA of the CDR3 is TGTGCCAGCAGTTACGTGGGACTAGCGTTTGAGCAGTTCTTC. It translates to CASSYVGLAFEQFF.

CDR3 region: CASSSLSADTQYF. CDR3 nucleotides: TGCGCCAGCAGCTCTCTAAGCGCAGATACGCAGTATTTT. V is TRBV5-1 and J is TRBJ2-3, with D unclear. Germline CDR1 reads SGHRS; CDR2 reads YFSETQ. The CDR3 totals 13 residues. Between the trimmed V and J ends, which lost 3 bases and 4 bases, there was a span of 9 bases.

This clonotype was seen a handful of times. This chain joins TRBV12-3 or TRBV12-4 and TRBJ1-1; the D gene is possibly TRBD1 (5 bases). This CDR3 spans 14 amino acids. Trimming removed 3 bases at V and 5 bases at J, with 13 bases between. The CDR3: CASSFAAGLTEAFF. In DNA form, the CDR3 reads TGTGCCAGCAGTTTCGCGGCAGGGTTGACTGAAGCTTTCTTT.

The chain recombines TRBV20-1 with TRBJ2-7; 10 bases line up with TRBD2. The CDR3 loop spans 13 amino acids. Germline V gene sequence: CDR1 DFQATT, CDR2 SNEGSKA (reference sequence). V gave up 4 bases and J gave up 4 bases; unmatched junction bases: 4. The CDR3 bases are TGCAGTGCTACTAGCGGGAGCAAATACGAGCAGTACTTC. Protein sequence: CSATSGSKYEQYF.

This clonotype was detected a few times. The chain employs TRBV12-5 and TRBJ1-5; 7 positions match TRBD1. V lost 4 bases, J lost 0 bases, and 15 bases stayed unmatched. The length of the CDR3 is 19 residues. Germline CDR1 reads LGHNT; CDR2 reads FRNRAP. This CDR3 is CASGWILTPGTDSNQPQHF. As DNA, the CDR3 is TGTGCTAGTGGTTGGATACTCACCCCGGGGACAGATAGCAATCAGCCCCAGCATTTT.

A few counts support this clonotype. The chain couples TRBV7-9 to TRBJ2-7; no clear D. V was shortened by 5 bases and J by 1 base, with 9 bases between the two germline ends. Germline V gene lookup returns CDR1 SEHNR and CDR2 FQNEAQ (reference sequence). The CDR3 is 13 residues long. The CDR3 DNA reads TGTGCCAGCAGCGCCGTGGGGTCCTACGAGCAGTACTTC. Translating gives CASSAVGSYEQYF.

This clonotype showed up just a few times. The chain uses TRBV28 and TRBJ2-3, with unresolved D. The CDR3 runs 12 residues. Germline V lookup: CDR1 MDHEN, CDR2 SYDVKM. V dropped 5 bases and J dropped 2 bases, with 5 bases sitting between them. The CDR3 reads CASSGNTDTQYF. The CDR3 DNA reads TGTGCCAGCAGTGGGAACACAGATACGCAGTATTTT.

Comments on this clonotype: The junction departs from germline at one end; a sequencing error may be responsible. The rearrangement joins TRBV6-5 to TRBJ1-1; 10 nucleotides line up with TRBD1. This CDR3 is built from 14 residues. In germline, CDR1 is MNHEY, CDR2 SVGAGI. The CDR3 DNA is TGTGACAGCAGCCTAGGACAGGGGGGGACTGAAGCTTTCTTT. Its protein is CDSSLGQGGTEAFF.

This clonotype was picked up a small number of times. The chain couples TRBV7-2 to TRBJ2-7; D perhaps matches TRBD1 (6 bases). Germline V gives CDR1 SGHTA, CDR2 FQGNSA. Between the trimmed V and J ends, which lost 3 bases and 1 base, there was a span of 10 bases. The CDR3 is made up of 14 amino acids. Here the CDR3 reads CASSFSGTSYEQYF. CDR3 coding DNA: TGTGCCAGCAGCTTCTCCGGGACATCCTACGAGCAGTACTTC. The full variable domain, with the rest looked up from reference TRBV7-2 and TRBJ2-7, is GAGVSQSPSNKVTEKGKDVELRCDPISGHTALYWYRQSLGQGLEFLIYFQGNSAPDKSGLPSDRFSAERTGGSVSTLTIQRTQQEDSAVYLCASSFSGTSYEQYFGPGTRLTVT.

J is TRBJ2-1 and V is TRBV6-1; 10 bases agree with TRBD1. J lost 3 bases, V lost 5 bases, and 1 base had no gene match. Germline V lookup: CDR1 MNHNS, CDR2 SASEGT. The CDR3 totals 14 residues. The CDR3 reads CASSRTGGYNEQFF. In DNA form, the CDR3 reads TGTGCCAGCAGTCGGACAGGGGGCTACAATGAGCAGTTCTTC.

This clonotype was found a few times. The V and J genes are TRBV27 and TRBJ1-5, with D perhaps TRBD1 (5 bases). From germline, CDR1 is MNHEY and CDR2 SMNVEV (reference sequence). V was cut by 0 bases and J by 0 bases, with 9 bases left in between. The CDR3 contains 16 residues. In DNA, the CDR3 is TGTGCCAGCAGTTTATCGTCGGGGGATAGCAATCAGCCCCAGCATTTT. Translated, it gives CASSLSSGDSNQPQHF.

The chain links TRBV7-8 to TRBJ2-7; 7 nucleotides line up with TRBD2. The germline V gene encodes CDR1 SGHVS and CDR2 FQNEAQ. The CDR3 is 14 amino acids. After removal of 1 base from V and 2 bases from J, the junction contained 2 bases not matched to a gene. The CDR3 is CASSLDGLAYEQYF. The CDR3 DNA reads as TGTGCCAGCAGCTTAGACGGACTAGCCTACGAGCAGTACTTC.

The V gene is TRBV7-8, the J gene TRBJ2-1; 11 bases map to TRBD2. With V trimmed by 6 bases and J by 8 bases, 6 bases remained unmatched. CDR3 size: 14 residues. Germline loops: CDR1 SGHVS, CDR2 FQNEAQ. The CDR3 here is CASRVSGGAHEQFF. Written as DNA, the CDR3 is TGTGCCAGCAGGGTTAGCGGGGGGGCGCATGAGCAGTTCTTC.

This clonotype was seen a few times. The CDR3 region is CASSSGSGGGYTEAFF. DNA for the CDR3: TGTGCCAGCAGCTCCGGGAGCGGAGGGGGGTACACTGAAGCTTTCTTT. The chain recombines TRBV7-9 with TRBJ1-1; D is perhaps TRBD1 (6 bases). Germline V gene lookup returns CDR1 SEHNR and CDR2 FQNEAQ (reference sequence). V lost 4 bases and J 3 bases, leaving 18 bases between the germline ends. The CDR3 sequence is 16 residues long.

The CDR3 spells CASSEWGQGVQETQYF. The CDR3 DNA reads as TGTGCCAGCAGTGAATGGGGACAGGGGGTCCAAGAGACCCAGTACTTC. The chain recombines TRBV25-1 with TRBJ2-5, with 11 bases lining up with TRBD1. V shed 1 base, J shed 1 base, and the junction held 2 bases outside the gene matches. The CDR3 has 16 residues. Germline V gives CDR1 MGHDK, CDR2 SYGVNS.

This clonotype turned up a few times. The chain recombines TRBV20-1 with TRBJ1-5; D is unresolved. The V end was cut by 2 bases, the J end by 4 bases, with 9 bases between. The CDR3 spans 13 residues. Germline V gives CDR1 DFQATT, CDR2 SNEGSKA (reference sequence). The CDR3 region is CSARKAENQPQHF. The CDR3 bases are TGCAGTGCTAGAAAGGCGGAAAATCAGCCCCAGCATTTT.

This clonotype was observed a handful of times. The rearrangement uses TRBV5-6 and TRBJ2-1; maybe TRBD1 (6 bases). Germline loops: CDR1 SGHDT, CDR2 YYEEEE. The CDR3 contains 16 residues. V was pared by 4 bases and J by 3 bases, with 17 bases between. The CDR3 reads CASSPGAGVSYNEQFF. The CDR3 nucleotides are TGTGCCAGCAGCCCAGGGGCAGGGGTGAGCTACAATGAGCAGTTCTTC. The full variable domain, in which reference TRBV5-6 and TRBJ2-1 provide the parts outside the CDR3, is DAGVTQSPTHLIKTRGQQVTLRCSPKSGHDTVSWYQQALGQGPQFIFQYYEEEERQRGNFPDRFSGHQFPNYSSELNVNALLLGDSALYLCASSPGAGVSYNEQFFGPGTRLTVL.

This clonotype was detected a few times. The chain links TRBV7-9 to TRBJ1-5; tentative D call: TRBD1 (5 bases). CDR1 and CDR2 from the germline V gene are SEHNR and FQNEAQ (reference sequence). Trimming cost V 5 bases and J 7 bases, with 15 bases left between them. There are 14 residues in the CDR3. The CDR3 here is CASSPGLSRQPQHF. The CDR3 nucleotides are TGTGCCAGCAGCCCGGGACTTAGCAGGCAGCCCCAGCATTTT.

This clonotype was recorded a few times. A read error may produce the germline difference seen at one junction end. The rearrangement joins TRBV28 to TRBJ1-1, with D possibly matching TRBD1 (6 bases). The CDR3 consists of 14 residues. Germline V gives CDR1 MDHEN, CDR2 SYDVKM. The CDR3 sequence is CASSWGGRPLEGIF. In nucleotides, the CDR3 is TGTGCCAGCAGTTGGGGGGGCAGACCTCTTGAAGGGATCTTT.

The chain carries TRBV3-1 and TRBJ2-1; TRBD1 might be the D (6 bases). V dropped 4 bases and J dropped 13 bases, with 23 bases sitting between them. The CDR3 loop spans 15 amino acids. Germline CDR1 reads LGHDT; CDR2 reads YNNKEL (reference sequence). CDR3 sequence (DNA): TGTGCCAGCAGCCCCAAACCCGACAGGTCCCGGAAACAGTTCTTC. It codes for CASSPKPDRSRKQFF.

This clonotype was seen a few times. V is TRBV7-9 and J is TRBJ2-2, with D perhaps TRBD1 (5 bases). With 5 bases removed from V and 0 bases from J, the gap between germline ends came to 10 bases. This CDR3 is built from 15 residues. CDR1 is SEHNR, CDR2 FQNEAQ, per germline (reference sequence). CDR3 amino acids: CASSLDSANTGELFF. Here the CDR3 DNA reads TGTGCCAGCAGCCTAGACAGCGCGAACACCGGGGAGCTGTTTTTT.

CDR3 region: CASSYPWDRGGQFF. CDR3 sequence (DNA): TGTGCCAGCAGTTACCCGTGGGACAGGGGGGGGCAGTTCTTC. This sequence joins TRBV6-5 and TRBJ2-1, with 11 bases aligning to TRBD1. The germline V gene has CDR1 MNHEY and CDR2 SVGAGI. CDR3 length: 14 amino acids. The J segment lost 12 bases and the V segment lost 2 bases, leaving 6 bases of the junction unmatched.

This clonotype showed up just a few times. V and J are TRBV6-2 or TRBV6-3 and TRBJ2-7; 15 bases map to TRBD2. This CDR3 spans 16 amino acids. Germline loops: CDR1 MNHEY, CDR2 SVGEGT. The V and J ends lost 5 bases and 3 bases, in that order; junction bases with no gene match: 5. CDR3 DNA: TGTGCCAGCAGTCCGGGACTAGCGGGAGGAGGCTACGAGCAGTACTTC. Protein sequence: CASSPGLAGGGYEQYF.

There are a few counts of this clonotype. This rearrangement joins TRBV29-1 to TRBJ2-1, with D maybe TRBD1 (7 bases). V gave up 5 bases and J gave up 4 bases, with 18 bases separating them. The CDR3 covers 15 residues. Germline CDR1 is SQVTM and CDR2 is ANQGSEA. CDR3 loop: CSVSGGRGVYNEQFF. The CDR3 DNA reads TGCAGCGTTTCAGGAGGCAGGGGGGTATACAATGAGCAGTTCTTC.

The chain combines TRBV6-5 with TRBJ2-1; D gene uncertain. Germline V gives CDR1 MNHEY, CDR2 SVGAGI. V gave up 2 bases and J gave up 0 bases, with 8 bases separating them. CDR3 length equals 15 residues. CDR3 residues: CASSYGVSSYNEQFF. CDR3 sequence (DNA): TGTGCCAGCAGTTACGGGGTTAGCTCCTACAATGAGCAGTTCTTC.

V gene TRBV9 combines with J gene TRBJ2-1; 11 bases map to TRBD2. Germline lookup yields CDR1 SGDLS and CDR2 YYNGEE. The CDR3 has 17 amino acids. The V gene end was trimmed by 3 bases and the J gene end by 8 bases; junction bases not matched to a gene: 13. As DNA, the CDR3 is TGTGCCAGCAGCGCCCCAATAGCGGGGGGGCTAGACCATGAGCAGTTCTTC. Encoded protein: CASSAPIAGGLDHEQFF.

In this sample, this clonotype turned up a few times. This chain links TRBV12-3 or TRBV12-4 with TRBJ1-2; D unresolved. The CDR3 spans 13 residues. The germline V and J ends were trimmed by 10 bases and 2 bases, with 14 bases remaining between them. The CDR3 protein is CATAPGPNYGYTF. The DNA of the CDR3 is TGTGCCACGGCACCGGGTCCAAACTATGGCTACACCTTC.

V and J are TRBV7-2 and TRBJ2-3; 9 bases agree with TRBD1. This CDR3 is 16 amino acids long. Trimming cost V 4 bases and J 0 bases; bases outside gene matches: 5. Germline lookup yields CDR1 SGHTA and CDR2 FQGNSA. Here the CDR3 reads CASSWTGAWSTDTQYF. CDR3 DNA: TGTGCCAGCAGCTGGACAGGGGCGTGGAGCACAGATACGCAGTATTTT.